This T cell receptor (beta chain) was sequenced during a study of spatial heterogeneity in lung cancer. At the level of the study: In the raw reads, each unique TCR and UMI combination was present more than ten times on average.

This clonotype was picked up many times. Its antigen is still unknown. Whole-study findings and limits: Ubiquitous expanded tumor TCRs showed up in blood more at resection than follow-up.

Every individual TCR cDNA molecule carried its own unique molecular identifier, which allowed correction of PCR and sequencing errors. TCRdb called the 5' RACE reads again in MiXCR, with one record for every CDR3 protein. The sample lists tens of thousands of distinct CDR3 sequences, roughly 13% occurring once. The junction had 8 bases not matched to a gene; V was cut back by 6 bases and J by 4 bases. The CDR3 covers 14 residues. Germline loops: CDR1 DFQATT, CDR2 SNEGSKA (reference sequence). Time point reported: sample taken at primary tumor resection. Unsorted samples of tumor, nontumor lung or frozen PBMC had their whole RNA sequenced. The donor population consisted of more than 55 patients with untreated, early-stage non-small cell lung cancer.

This chain uses TRBV20-1 with TRBJ2-1; 8 bases fit TRBD2. This sequence was found in a male donor with early-stage non-small cell lung cancer. The sample was PBMCs, taken at surgery. CDR3 sequence: CSALAGGLYNEQFF. CDR3 DNA sequence: TGCAGTGCCCTGGCGGGAGGCTTATACAATGAGCAGTTCTTC.